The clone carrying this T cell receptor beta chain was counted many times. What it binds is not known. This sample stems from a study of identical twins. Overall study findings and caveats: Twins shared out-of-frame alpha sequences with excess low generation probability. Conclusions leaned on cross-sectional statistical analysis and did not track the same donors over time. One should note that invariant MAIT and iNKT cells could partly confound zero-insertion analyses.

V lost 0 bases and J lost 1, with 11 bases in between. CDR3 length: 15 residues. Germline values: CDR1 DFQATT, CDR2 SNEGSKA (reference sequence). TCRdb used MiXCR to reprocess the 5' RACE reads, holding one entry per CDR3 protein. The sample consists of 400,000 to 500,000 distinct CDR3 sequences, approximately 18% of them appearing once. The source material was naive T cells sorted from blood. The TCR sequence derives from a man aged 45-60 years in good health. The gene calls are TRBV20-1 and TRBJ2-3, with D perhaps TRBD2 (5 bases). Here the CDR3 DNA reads TGCAGTGCTAGAGATATGGGTAGCGGCACAGATACGCAGTATTTT. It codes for CSARDMGSGTDTQYF.